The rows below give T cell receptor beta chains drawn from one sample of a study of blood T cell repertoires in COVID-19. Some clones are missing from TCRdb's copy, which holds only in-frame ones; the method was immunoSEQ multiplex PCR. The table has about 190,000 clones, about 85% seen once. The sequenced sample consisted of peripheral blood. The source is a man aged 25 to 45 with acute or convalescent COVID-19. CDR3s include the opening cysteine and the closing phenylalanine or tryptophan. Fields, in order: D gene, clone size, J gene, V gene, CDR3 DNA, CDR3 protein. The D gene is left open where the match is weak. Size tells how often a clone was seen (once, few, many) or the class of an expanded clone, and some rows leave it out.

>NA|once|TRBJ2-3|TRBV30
TGTGCCTCAGCGGTTCACCACGATACGCAGTATTTT
CASAVHHDTQYF
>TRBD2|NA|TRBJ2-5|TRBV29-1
TGCAGCACAAAGCGGGAGTCGGAGACCCAGTACTTC
CSTKRESETQYF
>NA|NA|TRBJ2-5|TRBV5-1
TGCGCCAGCAGCGTGACAGGAGGATTAGAAGAGACCCAGTACTTC
CASSVTGGLEETQYF
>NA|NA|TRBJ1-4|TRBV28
TGTGCCAGCAGTTCTGGGGACTGGCATGAAAAACTGTTTTTT
CASSSGDWHEKLFF
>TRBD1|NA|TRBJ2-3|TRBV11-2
TGTGCCAGCAGCTTAACCAGGGGGACAGATACGCAGTATTTT
CASSLTRGTDTQYF
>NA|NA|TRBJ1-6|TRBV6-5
TGTGCCAGCAGTTACTCGGGGGCCTCCTATAATTCACCCCTCCACTTT
CASSYSGASYNSPLHF
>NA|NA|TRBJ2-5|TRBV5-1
TGCGCCAGCAGCTTGGACGTTGTTACTGGGGCAGAGACCCAGTACTTC
CASSLDVVTGAETQYF
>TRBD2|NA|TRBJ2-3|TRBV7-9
TGTGCCAGCAGCTTAGTCGGACTAGAAAATTCAGATACGCAGTATTTT
CASSLVGLENSDTQYF
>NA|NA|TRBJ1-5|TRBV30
TGTGCCTGGAACGGACAGTCTAGAAATCAGCCCCAGCATTTT
CAWNGQSRNQPQHF
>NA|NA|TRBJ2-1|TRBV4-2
TGTGCCAGCAGCCGACAACCGGGACTGGGAACCAATGAGCAGTTCTTC
CASSRQPGLGTNEQFF
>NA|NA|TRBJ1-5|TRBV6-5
TGTGCCAGCAGTTATACAGGCTTAGGGTCGTCCCAGCATTTT
CASSYTGLGSSQHF
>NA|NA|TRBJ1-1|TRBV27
TGTGCCAGCAGTTTATCCGGTGCGGAATTAACCACTGAAGCTTTCTTT
CASSLSGAELTTEAFF
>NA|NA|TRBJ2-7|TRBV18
TGTGCCAGCTCACCTAATCCCCCAGACTCCTACGAGCAGTACTTC
CASSPNPPDSYEQYF
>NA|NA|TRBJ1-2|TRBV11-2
TGTGCCAGCAGCTTAGCTGCGCAGGAACCCAATGGCTACACCTTC
CASSLAAQEPNGYTF
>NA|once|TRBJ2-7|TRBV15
TGTGCCACTACGAACTCCCGGGGATCCTACGAGCAGTACTTC
CATTNSRGSYEQYF
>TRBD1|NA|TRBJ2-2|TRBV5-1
TGCGCCAGCAGCTTGTGGGGACAGGGTACGCCGAACACCGGGGAGCTGTTTTTT
CASSLWGQGTPNTGELFF
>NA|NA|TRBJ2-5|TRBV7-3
TGTGCCAGCAGCTACCGACTAGGTCGCTCAGGAGAGACCCAGTACTTC
CASSYRLGRSGETQYF
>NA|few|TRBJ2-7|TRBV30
TGTGCCTGGAGTGTAGGGGGCGGGGCCTACGAGCAGTACTTC
CAWSVGGGAYEQYF
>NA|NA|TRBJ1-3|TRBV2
TGTGCCAGCAGGAGGATTTCTGGAAACACCATATATTTT
CASRRISGNTIYF
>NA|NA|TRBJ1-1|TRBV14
TGTGCCAGCAGCCCCGTCCTGGGTATGGGGAGCGGTTTCTTT
CASSPVLGMGSGFF
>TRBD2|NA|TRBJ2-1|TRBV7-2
TGTGCCAGCAGCCTGGGACTAGCGGGGGTTGAGCAGTTCTTC
CASSLGLAGVEQFF
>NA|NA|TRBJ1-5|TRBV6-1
TGTGCCAGCAGTGAAGCGGGGGGGCGCGGCGTCAATCAGCCCCAGCATTTT
CASSEAGGRGVNQPQHF